One and the same sample provided the 26 T cell receptor beta chains below, sequenced in a study of blood T cell repertoires in COVID-19. Profiling relied on immunoSEQ multiplex PCR, and the TCRdb table lists in-frame clones only, not all of them. The sample shows over 150,000 clones, around 84% of them seen only once. The sequencing input was PBMCs or T cells enriched from blood (not recorded which). These receptor sequences come from a woman in her thirties who had recovered from COVID-19.

The chain has TRBV18 and TRBJ2-7, with TRBD1 matching 7 bases. The CDR3 is made up of 14 amino acids. The V segment lost 6 bases and the J segment 2 bases; nucleotides outside the gene matches: 7. Germline-derived CDR1 and CDR2 are KGHSH and LQKENI. The CDR3 DNA sequence: TGTGCCAGCTCCCGGGACAGTCTTACCTACGAGCAGTACGTC. It encodes CASSRDSLTYEQYV.

The J gene is TRBJ1-1, the V gene TRBV6-5, with D possibly being TRBD1 (6 bases). Deletions cut 7 bases from V and 4 bases from J, with 13 bases between. The CDR3 totals 13 residues. Germline CDR1 is MNHEY and CDR2 is SVGAGI. The CDR3 coding sequence is TGTGCCAGCACCGAGGGGGGGGTCACTGAAGCTTTCTTT. It encodes CASTEGGVTEAFF.

This clone was observed a few times. The chain combines TRBV4-2 with TRBJ1-3, with D perhaps TRBD1 (5 bases). The V end was cut by 0 bases, the J end by 0 bases, with 6 bases between. CDR3 length equals 15 residues. Germline CDR1 is LGHNA and CDR2 is YNFKEQ. CDR3 nucleotide sequence: TGTGCCAGCAGCCAAGAGGGACTCTCTGGAAACACCATATATTTT. It is translated as CASSQEGLSGNTIYF.

The chain is built from TRBV6-1 and TRBJ2-7, with a weak D call TRBD1 (6 bases). The germline gives CDR1 MNHNS, CDR2 SASEGT. Trimming took 2 bases from V and 5 from J, leaving 16 bases between them. The CDR3 extends over 15 amino acids. The CDR3 nucleotides read TGTGCCAGCAGTGAAAGGGGGTGGGGGTTCGACGAGCAGTACGTC. Translation: CASSERGWGFDEQYV.

In its sample, this clone was seen a few times. This chain links TRBV6-2 or TRBV6-3 with TRBJ2-7; D gene ambiguous. The CDR3 spans 13 residues. Germline V gene lookup returns CDR1 MNHEY and CDR2 SVGEGT. V lost 0 bases and J lost 6, with 9 bases in between. The CDR3 nucleotides are TGTGCCAGCAGTTACTCGGCCTCCCTCGAGCAGTACGTC. It translates to CASSYSASLEQYV.

The count of this clone is one. The chain is built from TRBV5-4 and TRBJ2-5; TRBD2 might be the D (5 bases). Trimming left V 1 base short and J 1 base short, with 11 bases between. Germline V gene sequence: CDR1 SGHNT, CDR2 YYREEE (reference sequence). The CDR3 length is 15 residues. The CDR3 here is CASSLRISGQETQYF. CDR3 DNA: TGTGCCAGCAGCTTGCGTATAAGCGGCCAAGAGACCCAGTACTTC. Looking up the rest from reference TRBV5-4 and TRBJ2-5 gives the full variable domain: ETGVTQSPTHLIKTRGQQVTLRCSSQSGHNTVSWYQQALGQGPQFIFQYYREEENGRGNFPPRFSGLQFPNYSSELNVNALELDDSALYLCASSLRISGQETQYFGPGTRLLVL.

This clone was counted a single time. This chain uses TRBV7-2 with TRBJ1-6, with a weak D call TRBD1 (6 bases). V shed 2 bases and J shed 9 bases, with 14 bases lying between them. CDR1 is SGHTA, CDR2 FQGNSA, per germline. There are 15 residues in the CDR3. CDR3 region: CASSLQSGAGSPLHF. For the CDR3, the DNA is TGTGCCAGCAGCTTACAGTCAGGGGCGGGTTCACCCCTCCACTTT.

Concerning this clone: At one end the junction does not follow the germline gene, possibly because of a read error. The chain is built from TRBV20-1 and TRBJ1-6; D unclear. Germline V gene data show CDR1 as DFQATT and CDR2 as SNEGSKA (reference sequence). The CDR3 is 11 residues long. The CDR3 here is CSARDVNSSFF. DNA for the CDR3: TGCAGTGCTAGAGATGTGAACTCCTCCTTTTTT.

The chain employs TRBV27 and TRBJ2-1; the match to TRBD2 covers 13 bases. The germline gives CDR1 MNHEY, CDR2 SMNVEV (reference sequence). V lost 5 bases to trimming and J lost 5 bases; unmatched junction nucleotides: 9. This CDR3 is built from 17 residues. In DNA form, the CDR3 reads TGTGCCAGCAGTCAACAACGGACTAGCGGGAGACACAATGAGCAGTTCTTC. It codes for CASSQQRTSGRHNEQFF.

The chain joins TRBV7-6 to TRBJ1-2; TRBD1 aligns across 7 bases. Per germline, CDR1 SGHVS and CDR2 FNYEAQ. This CDR3 region has 14 residues. The V gene end was trimmed by 4 bases and the J gene end by 8 bases; junction bases not matched to a gene: 10. CDR3: CASSYTGVVGGYTF. In DNA form, the CDR3 reads TGTGCCAGCAGCTATACAGGGGTAGTGGGCGGCTACACCTTC.

The chain combines TRBV6-5 with TRBJ2-5, with 10 bases aligning to TRBD2. Germline CDR1 reads MNHEY; CDR2 reads SVGAGI. Trimming took 7 bases from V and 1 from J; bases not matched to a gene: 6. The CDR3 covers 15 residues. The CDR3 nucleotides are TGTGCCAGCAATTCAAAGCGGGGGGGCCAAGAGACCCAGTACTTC. This encodes CASNSKRGGQETQYF.

The V gene is TRBV7-6, the J gene TRBJ2-1; 10 bases are shared with TRBD1. CDR1 and CDR2 (germline): SGHVS, FNYEAQ. The CDR3 consists of 16 residues. V lost 3 bases to trimming and J lost 5 bases; unmatched junction nucleotides: 7. The CDR3 region is CASSFGTGAFDNEQFF. CDR3 bases: TGTGCCAGCAGCTTCGGGACAGGGGCTTTCGACAATGAGCAGTTCTTC.

The chain carries TRBV7-6 and TRBJ1-5, with TRBD1 as a possible D gene (6 bases). The CDR3 covers 18 residues. CDR1 SGHVS and CDR2 FNYEAQ come from the germline V gene. Trimming took off 1 base at V and 0 bases at J, with 16 bases between the two ends. CDR3 in amino acids: CASSLDRGGRYSNQPQHF. CDR3 coding DNA: TGTGCCAGCAGCTTAGATAGGGGGGGACGGTATAGCAATCAGCCCCAGCATTTT.

This clone has only a few counts. The V gene is TRBV27, the J gene TRBJ2-2, with D maybe TRBD1 (6 bases). This CDR3 region has 16 residues. Germline assignment: CDR1 MNHEY and CDR2 SMNVEV (reference sequence). Trimming removed 7 bases from V and 1 base from J, with 16 bases in between. This CDR3 is CASIPSGAKNTGELFF. Here the CDR3 DNA reads TGTGCCAGCATCCCCTCAGGGGCCAAGAACACCGGGGAGCTGTTTTTT.

This clone was recorded only once. J is TRBJ2-7 and V is TRBV6-5, with 11 bases fitting TRBD1. This CDR3 contains 14 residues. V was clipped by 4 bases and J by 4 bases; unmatched bases: 3. Germline V lookup: CDR1 MNHEY, CDR2 SVGAGI. CDR3 in amino acids: CASSLRDRGYEQYF. The CDR3 DNA is TGTGCCAGCAGTTTACGGGACAGGGGGTACGAGCAGTACTTC.

V is TRBV29-1 and J is TRBJ2-5, with TRBD1 as a possible D gene (6 bases). Germline CDR1 SQVTM, CDR2 ANQGSEA. V was trimmed by 5 bases and J by 5 bases, leaving 9 bases between them. This CDR3 has 11 residues. CDR3 region: CSVLQGETQYF. As DNA, the CDR3 is TGCAGCGTTTTACAGGGTGAGACCCAGTACTTC.

The chain recombines TRBV28 with TRBJ1-3, with 8 bases identical to TRBD1. V lost 4 bases, J lost 6 bases, and 5 bases stayed unmatched. The CDR3 has 14 residues. CDR1 is MDHEN and CDR2 is SYDVKM in the germline V gene. CDR3: CASSSTGGANTIYF. DNA of the CDR3: TGTGCCAGCAGTTCAACAGGGGGGGCAAACACCATATATTTT.

The J gene is TRBJ1-2, the V gene TRBV20-1; D is unclear. The CDR3 has 12 amino acids. V was cut by 3 bases and J by 7 bases, with 12 bases left in between. CDR1 is DFQATT and CDR2 is SNEGSKA in the germline V gene (reference sequence). CDR3 protein: CSASGRGSGYTF. The CDR3 bases are TGCAGTGCTAGTGGCCGGGGAAGTGGCTACACCTTC.

The V call is TRBV7-3, the J call TRBJ2-3; 7 bases are shared with TRBD1. CDR3 length equals 15 residues. Germline CDR1 reads SGHTA; CDR2 reads FQGTGA. Unmatched junction bases numbered 4, after V lost 2 bases and J lost 2 bases. As DNA, the CDR3 is TGTGCCAGCAGCTTAGCCGGGACAGACACAGATACGCAGTATTTT. It encodes CASSLAGTDTDTQYF.

V usage is TRBV19 and J usage is TRBJ2-6; 9 nucleotides line up with TRBD1. The germline V gene encodes CDR1 LNHDA and CDR2 SQIVND (reference sequence). CDR3 length: 19 amino acids. V trimming: 5 bases; J trimming: 2 bases; junction bases outside the gene matches: 13. CDR3 sequence (DNA): TGTGCCAGTAGTTTGGGGACAGGGTCCTCAAACCCTGGGGCCAACGTCCTGACTTTC. It translates to CASSLGTGSSNPGANVLTF.

This clone was recorded a few times. This chain joins TRBV27 and TRBJ2-1, with TRBD1 identical over 10 bases. V was clipped by 2 bases and J by 6 bases; unmatched bases: 7. CDR1 is MNHEY and CDR2 is SMNVEV in the germline V gene (reference sequence). This CDR3 region has 16 residues. The CDR3 sequence: CASSLLGTGVINEQFF. The CDR3 bases are TGTGCCAGCAGTTTACTTGGGACAGGGGTTATCAATGAGCAGTTCTTC.

The chain uses TRBV18 and TRBJ1-5; no firm D call. The CDR3 has 12 residues. Trimming removed 6 bases at V and 11 bases at J, with 14 bases between. Germline CDR1 reads KGHSH; CDR2 reads LQKENI. The CDR3 loop is CASSLQRDAQHF. The CDR3 nucleotides are TGTGCCAGCTCCCTTCAGAGGGATGCCCAGCATTTT.

The chain joins TRBV14 to TRBJ2-1; 11 nucleotides match TRBD2. CDR1 is SGHDN, CDR2 FVKESK, per germline. J lost 0 bases, V lost 2 bases, and 0 bases had no gene match. The CDR3 is made up of 16 amino acids. The CDR3 region has the DNA TGTGCCAGCAGCCAACTAGCGGGAGGCTCCTACAATGAGCAGTTCTTC. The encoded protein is CASSQLAGGSYNEQFF.

This clone appeared a single time. The chain joins TRBV5-1 to TRBJ2-7; D remains ambiguous. Between the trimmed V and J ends, which lost 2 bases and 6 bases, there was a span of 15 bases. The CDR3 runs to 14 residues. Germline-derived CDR1 and CDR2 are SGHRS and YFSETQ. CDR3 amino acids: CASSLEPQRPEQYV. The CDR3 coding sequence is TGCGCCAGCAGCTTAGAACCACAACGTCCCGAGCAGTACGTC.

The chain employs TRBV18 and TRBJ2-3; TRBD2 matches at 12 bases. Germline CDR1 KGHSH, CDR2 LQKENI. Losses at the gene ends were 2 bases for V and 5 bases for J; bases not matched to a gene: 2. The CDR3 runs to 15 residues. The CDR3, as DNA: TGTGCCAGCTCACCAAGACTAGCGGGGGAAGATACGCAGTATTTT. Translation gives CASSPRLAGEDTQYF.

The chain links TRBV4-2 to TRBJ2-1, with 9 bases lining up with TRBD2. In germline, CDR1 is LGHNA, CDR2 YNFKEQ. This CDR3 has 15 residues. The V gene end was trimmed by 2 bases and the J gene end by 2 bases; junction bases not matched to a gene: 1. CDR3 bases: TGTGCCAGCAGCCAAATAGCGGGAGCCTACAATGAGCAGTTCTTC. Its protein product is CASSQIAGAYNEQFF.